This entry lists 21 T cell receptor beta chains sequenced from one sample in a study of beta chain features in type 1 diabetes. Since all of the isolated RNA was reverse transcribed, expressed TCRB transcripts were what got sequenced. The data were produced by immunoSEQ multiplex PCR, yet TCRdb's version contains in-frame clones alone and is incomplete. The table records approximately 150,000 clones, roughly 10% of them present only once. The sequencing sample was made of naive CD4+ T cells from blood. Receptor source: a man aged 18-30 years in good health.

V gene TRBV28 combines with J gene TRBJ2-2, with TRBD2 identical over 8 bases. After removal of 4 bases from V and 0 bases from J, the junction contained 4 bases not matched to a gene. Looked up from germline, CDR1 is MDHEN and CDR2 is SYDVKM. The CDR3 runs 16 residues. The DNA of the CDR3 is TGTGCCAGCAGTTCGGGGGGGTTCCCGAACACCGGGGAGCTGTTTTTT. Amino acid sequence: CASSSGGFPNTGELFF.

This clone was seen a handful of times. The rearrangement links TRBV25-1 to TRBJ2-6; 7 bases fit TRBD2. The CDR3 runs to 15 residues. The V gene's germline CDR1 is MGHDK and CDR2 SYGVNS. Trimming cost V 5 bases and J 2 bases; bases outside gene matches: 3. Written as DNA, the CDR3 is TGTGCCAGCAGTACGGGGGGAGCTGGGGCCAACGTCCTGACTTTC. Translated, it gives CASSTGGAGANVLTF.

The chain is built from TRBV9 and TRBJ2-1; the match to TRBD2 covers 7 bases. The CDR3 is 15 amino acids. With 2 bases clipped from V and 5 bases from J, the junction kept 7 bases outside the gene matches. Germline CDR1 reads SGDLS; CDR2 reads YYNGEE. The CDR3 nucleotides read TGTGCCAGCAGCGTTTCGGGGGGTGAAAACAATGAGCAGTTCTTC. This encodes CASSVSGGENNEQFF.

This clone was seen more than once but under ten times. V gene TRBV19 combines with J gene TRBJ1-5; perhaps TRBD1 as D (5 bases). V was shortened by 7 bases and J by 2 bases, with 9 bases between the two germline ends. The CDR3 loop spans 13 amino acids. Germline V CDR1 and CDR2: LNHDA, SQIVND (reference sequence). The CDR3 DNA is TGTGCCAGTAAAGACAGACGCAATCAGCCCCAGCATTTT. Translating it yields CASKDRRNQPQHF.

The chain joins TRBV5-4 to TRBJ2-5; TRBD2 matches 8 bases. V shed 5 bases, J shed 4 bases, and the junction held 13 bases outside the gene matches. There are 16 residues in the CDR3. Germline V lookup: CDR1 SGHNT, CDR2 YYREEE (reference sequence). The DNA of the CDR3 is TGTGCCAGCAGGATGGGGTCGGGGGGGGCTTTAGAGACCCAGTACTTC. It translates to CASRMGSGGALETQYF.

The chain is built from TRBV28 and TRBJ1-2; D gene uncertain. Germline V gene lookup returns CDR1 MDHEN and CDR2 SYDVKM. This CDR3 region has 14 residues. V lost 6 bases to trimming and J lost 8 bases, with 19 bases between them. Written as DNA, the CDR3 is TGTGCCAGCAGCAGCCGCGGTGTCGGAAGCGGCTACACCTTC. Its protein product is CASSSRGVGSGYTF.

This clone occurred many times. The genes are TRBV5-1 and TRBJ2-5, with D perhaps TRBD1 (6 bases). The CDR3 runs to 15 residues. Trimming removed 3 bases at V and 0 bases at J, with 12 bases between. Germline V lookup: CDR1 SGHRS, CDR2 YFSETQ. CDR3 in DNA: TGCGCCAGCAGCTCCTTACAGGGAAACCAAGAGACCCAGTACTTC. Its protein product is CASSSLQGNQETQYF.

The chain couples TRBV18 to TRBJ2-7; 10 bases map to TRBD1. This CDR3 has 15 residues. V lost 2 bases, J lost 7 bases, and 8 bases stayed unmatched. Germline-derived CDR1 and CDR2 are KGHSH and LQKENI. The CDR3 loop reads CASSPYPGTGEEQYF. CDR3 bases: TGTGCCAGCTCACCATATCCCGGGACAGGGGAAGAGCAGTACTTC.

In its sample, this clone was seen a few times. The rearrangement uses TRBV28 and TRBJ1-3; D remains ambiguous. V shed 4 bases and J shed 2 bases, with 12 bases lying between them. This CDR3 has 15 residues. Germline-derived CDR1 and CDR2 are MDHEN and SYDVKM. The CDR3 nucleotides are TGTGCCAGCAGTTCCCCTCACATTACTGGAAACACCATATATTTT. Its protein product is CASSSPHITGNTIYF.

In this sample, this clone turned up a few times. This sequence joins TRBV9 and TRBJ2-7; TRBD1 aligns across 7 bases. Germline V gene lookup returns CDR1 SGDLS and CDR2 YYNGEE. J lost 5 bases, V lost 3 bases, and 8 bases had no gene match. The CDR3 has 14 amino acids. As DNA, the CDR3 is TGTGCCAGCAGCGCGTTGACAGGGTCAGACGAGCAGTACTTC. Its translation: CASSALTGSDEQYF.

This clone has more than one count but fewer than ten. The DNA of the CDR3 is TGTGCCAGCACCCTGGGGGGGATCGGCTCCTACAATGAGCAGTTCTTC. Protein product: CASTLGGIGSYNEQFF. The genes are TRBV13 and TRBJ2-1; 7 bases agree with TRBD2. The CDR3 covers 16 residues. J was trimmed by 0 bases and V by 7 bases; bases with no gene match: 9. Per germline, CDR1 PRHDT and CDR2 FYEKMQ (reference sequence).

As DNA, the CDR3 is TGTGCCAGCAGCTTGGAAGGGGGACCTAGCACAGATACGCAGTATTTT. Its protein is CASSLEGGPSTDTQYF. V gene TRBV5-4 combines with J gene TRBJ2-3; D perhaps matches TRBD1 (6 bases). Germline CDR1 SGHNT, CDR2 YYREEE (reference sequence). This CDR3 comprises 16 residues. The V and J ends lost 0 bases and 0 bases respectively, with 11 bases between them.

The chain recombines TRBV6-6 with TRBJ2-1; TRBD2 matches at 8 bases. V was clipped by 2 bases and J by 1 base; unmatched bases: 1. The CDR3 is 15 residues long. The germline V gene has CDR1 MNHNY and CDR2 SVGAGI (reference sequence). The CDR3 loop is CASSYSGGSYNEQFF. The CDR3 bases are TGTGCCAGCAGTTACAGCGGGGGATCCTACAATGAGCAGTTCTTC.

This sequence joins TRBV5-1 and TRBJ1-1; 8 bases line up with TRBD1. The length of the CDR3 is 17 residues. Germline CDR1 reads SGHRS; CDR2 reads YFSETQ. The V segment lost 0 bases and the J segment 1 base; nucleotides outside the gene matches: 8. CDR3 in DNA: TGCGCCAGCAGCTTGGTGACCAGGGGGCAGAGGAACACTGAAGCTTTCTTT. Amino acids: CASSLVTRGQRNTEAFF.

The chain couples TRBV6-9 to TRBJ2-1; TRBD1 matches at 9 bases. The CDR3 extends over 11 amino acids. The germline V gene has CDR1 MNHGY and CDR2 SVAAGI. V trimming: 4 bases; J trimming: 16 bases; junction bases outside the gene matches: 5. As DNA, the CDR3 is TGTGCCAGCAGTTCAGGACAGGGGTACTTCTTC. It translates to CASSSGQGYFF.

The chain has TRBV30 and TRBJ1-1; the D gene is possibly TRBD1 (6 bases). The CDR3 is made up of 13 amino acids. The germline V and J ends were trimmed by 4 bases and 1 base, with 10 bases remaining between them. Germline V CDR1 and CDR2: GTSNPN, SVGIG (reference sequence). In DNA, the CDR3 is TGTGCCTGGACTAGGGGGTGGAACACTGAAGCTTTCTTT. Translated: CAWTRGWNTEAFF.

The J gene is TRBJ2-7, the V gene TRBV6-5, with 7 bases identical to TRBD2. Losses at the gene ends were 0 bases for V and 3 bases for J; bases not matched to a gene: 5. The CDR3 covers 15 residues. Per the germline V gene, CDR1 is MNHEY and CDR2 is SVGAGI. The CDR3 loop is CASSYSGTTLYEQYF. Here the CDR3 DNA reads TGTGCCAGCAGTTACTCCGGGACTACACTCTACGAGCAGTACTTC.

This clone was counted many times. The chain is built from TRBV4-1 and TRBJ2-5, with 9 bases matching TRBD2. This CDR3 spans 15 amino acids. The germline V gene has CDR1 MGHRA and CDR2 YSYEKL. The V segment lost 1 base and the J segment 5 bases; nucleotides outside the gene matches: 5. The CDR3 loop reads CASSQVGLAAETQYF. CDR3 DNA sequence: TGCGCCAGCAGCCAAGTGGGACTAGCCGCGGAGACCCAGTACTTC.

This clone was observed a few times. CDR3 sequence: CASSWDRDYGYTF. Written as DNA, the CDR3 is TGTGCCAGCAGTTGGGACAGAGACTATGGCTACACCTTC. This chain connects TRBV27 to TRBJ1-2; 7 positions agree with TRBD1. This CDR3 region has 13 residues. After removal of 4 bases from V and 3 bases from J, the junction contained 2 bases not matched to a gene. Germline CDR1 reads MNHEY; CDR2 reads SMNVEV (reference sequence).

This clone was counted between two and nine times. The chain is built from TRBV7-2 and TRBJ1-5, with 7 bases lining up with TRBD1. J lost 6 bases, V lost 7 bases, and 12 bases had no gene match. The germline V gene has CDR1 SGHTA and CDR2 FQGNSA. This CDR3 is built from 15 residues. Here the CDR3 reads CASNDKGARTQPQHF. CDR3 coding DNA: TGTGCCAGCAACGATAAGGGGGCGAGGACTCAGCCCCAGCATTTT.

This clone has ten or more counts. The chain joins TRBV5-1 to TRBJ1-2; D may be TRBD1 (6 bases). V was cut by 2 bases and J by 6 bases, with 11 bases left in between. This CDR3 comprises 13 residues. In germline, CDR1 is SGHRS, CDR2 YFSETQ. This CDR3 is CASSLQGGDGYTF. As DNA, the CDR3 is TGCGCCAGCAGCTTACAGGGCGGAGATGGCTACACCTTC.